These 6 T cell receptor beta chains came from one sample sequenced in a study of T cell changes during pregnancy in multiple sclerosis. Using immunoSEQ multiplex PCR, the repertoire was profiled, and TCRdb retains in-frame clones only, with some absent. The sample records 33,000 or so clones, over 85% being singletons. The starting material was peripheral blood, obtained in the third trimester of pregnancy. These receptors originate from a female donor in good health, enrolled as a control in a pregnancy study.

The rearrangement links TRBV27 to TRBJ2-7, with 9 bases lining up with TRBD2. The CDR3 runs to 15 residues. V trimming: 5 bases; J trimming: 4 bases; junction bases outside the gene matches: 9. Germline V CDR1 and CDR2: MNHEY, SMNVEV (reference sequence). CDR3 nucleotides: TGTGCCAGCAGTATGACTAGCGGATGGCTGTACGAGCAGTACTTC. This gives the protein CASSMTSGWLYEQYF.

The genes are TRBV6-5 and TRBJ1-5, with a tentative D call TRBD1 (6 bases). The CDR3 is 15 amino acids. The V gene lost 6 bases and the J gene lost 5 bases, with 17 bases spanning the gap. From germline, CDR1 is MNHEY and CDR2 SVGAGI. In DNA, the CDR3 is TGTGCCAGCAGGACAGGAGACAGAGCTGATCAGCCCCAGCATTTT. As protein: CASRTGDRADQPQHF.

V usage is TRBV21-1 and J usage is TRBJ2-7; the listed D gene, TRBD2, was not tested against the DNA. TRBV21-1 is described as a pseudogene. The CDR3 loop spans 16 amino acids. CDR3 sequence reads: CASSPPAASGGYEQYF. The CDR3 coding sequence is TGTGCCAGCAGCCCCCCGGCGGCTAGCGGGGGCTACGAGCAGTACTTC.

V and J are TRBV6-1 and TRBJ1-5; maybe TRBD1 (5 bases). The CDR3 length is 14 residues. V gave up 6 bases and J gave up 4 bases, with 13 bases separating them. CDR1 and CDR2 from the germline V gene are MNHNS and SASEGT. The CDR3 DNA reads TGTGCCAGCAGCAAGCGACAGATTAATCAGCCCCAGCATTTT. Its translation: CASSKRQINQPQHF.

The chain joins TRBV4-3 to TRBJ2-1, with D unclear. Germline assignment: CDR1 LGHNA and CDR2 YSLEER. The CDR3 length is 13 residues. The V end was cut by 2 bases, the J end by 5 bases, with 7 bases between. DNA of the CDR3: TGCGCCAGCAGCCAAAGAACTAACAATGAGCAGTTCTTC. It yields the protein CASSQRTNNEQFF.

This clone was seen a single time. The chain links TRBV15 to TRBJ2-3, with a tentative D call TRBD1 (6 bases). CDR3 length: 14 amino acids. The V gene's germline CDR1 is LNHNV and CDR2 YYDKDF (reference sequence). Trimming stripped 1 base from V and 2 bases from J, with 7 bases between. This CDR3 reads CATSRGQDTDTQYF. Here the CDR3 DNA reads TGTGCCACCAGCAGAGGACAGGACACAGATACGCAGTATTTT.